A single sample is the source of the 24 T cell receptor beta chains below, sequenced in a study of shared clonotypes between healthy human individuals. Assay: immunoSEQ multiplex PCR; the TCRdb copy retains only in-frame clones and omits some. The data contain approximately 2.4 million clones, under 97% of them singletons. Input material: naive CD4+ T cells sorted from blood. Subset in this sample: CD45RA+ positively selected. The receptors were gathered from a man aged 18 to 35 in good health.

The chain employs TRBV28 and TRBJ1-5; a weak D match, TRBD1 (5 bases). Trimming pared 4 bases from V and 8 bases from J, leaving 18 bases between. The CDR3 is 15 residues long. CDR1 MDHEN and CDR2 SYDVKM come from the germline V gene. In DNA form, the CDR3 reads TGTGCCAGCAGTTCCAGCGGGGGGGGAAAGGAGCCCCAGCATTTT. It is translated as CASSSSGGGKEPQHF.

J is TRBJ1-6 and V is TRBV5-1; D gene unclear. The V end was cut by 2 bases, the J end by 4 bases, with 10 bases between. The CDR3 runs to 15 residues. The germline gives CDR1 SGHRS, CDR2 YFSETQ. CDR3 amino acids: CASSFLDDYNSPLHF. In nucleotides, the CDR3 is TGCGCCAGCAGCTTCTTGGACGATTATAATTCACCCCTCCACTTT.

This sequence joins TRBV7-9 and TRBJ1-3; D call uncertain. Germline CDR1 and CDR2: SEHNR and FQNEAQ (reference sequence). The CDR3 loop spans 15 amino acids. V was pared by 4 bases and J by 0 bases, with 10 bases between. CDR3 bases: TGTGCCAGCAGCTCCACGGGGTCCTCTGGAAACACCATATATTTT. Protein product: CASSSTGSSGNTIYF.

The chain uses TRBV19 and TRBJ2-7; TRBD2 agrees at 8 bases. The CDR3 loop spans 15 amino acids. The V gene end was trimmed by 9 bases and the J gene end by 7 bases; junction bases not matched to a gene: 17. From germline, CDR1 is LNHDA and CDR2 SQIVND (reference sequence). This chain's CDR3 is CARSPLQREPSEQYF. CDR3 bases: TGTGCCAGAAGCCCCCTCCAGCGGGAGCCAAGTGAGCAGTACTTC. Variable domain in full (rest from reference TRBV19 and TRBJ2-7): DGGITQSPKYLFRKEGQNVTLSCEQNLNHDAMYWYRQDPGQGLRLIYYSQIVNDFQKGDIAEGYSVSREKKESFPLTVTSAQKNPTAFYLCARSPLQREPSEQYFGPGTRLTVT.

In the case of this clone: This may stem from a read error, because a much larger clone lies one nucleotide away. This chain connects TRBV7-6 to TRBJ1-1; D is uncertain. The ends were cut back, 1 base at V and 1 base at J, with 4 bases in the middle. The CDR3 loop spans 13 amino acids. Germline V gene data show CDR1 as SGHVS and CDR2 as FNYEAQ. Here the CDR3 DNA reads TGTGCCAGCAGCTTAGAGGGGAACACTGAAGCTTTCTTT. This encodes CASSLEGNTEAFF. The whole variable domain, remainder taken from reference TRBV7-6 and TRBJ1-1, is GAGVSQSPRYKVTKRGQDVALRCDPISGHVSLYWYRQALGQGPEFLTYFNYEAQQDKSGLPNDRFSAERPEGSISTLTIQRTEQRDSAMYRCASSLEGNTEAFFGQGTRLTVV.

A note on this clone: At the DNA level, this CDR3 is encoded by other sequences in the same sample as well. This chain uses TRBV7-2 with TRBJ1-5; D ambiguous. Germline V CDR1 and CDR2: SGHTA, FQGNSA. Trimming stripped 3 bases from V and 6 bases from J, with 3 bases between. CDR3 length: 11 amino acids. CDR3 loop: CASSLGQPQHF. The CDR3 DNA sequence: TGTGCCAGCAGCTTGGGTCAGCCCCAGCATTTT.

The chain recombines TRBV5-1 with TRBJ2-7, with 14 positions matching TRBD2. From germline, CDR1 is SGHRS and CDR2 YFSETQ. CDR3 size: 16 residues. V gave up 4 bases and J gave up 2 bases; unmatched junction bases: 5. CDR3 region: CASSTGLAGAAYEQYF. DNA of the CDR3: TGCGCCAGCAGCACGGGACTAGCGGGGGCCGCCTACGAGCAGTACTTC. The full variable domain, its missing parts supplied by reference TRBV5-1 and TRBJ2-7, is KAGVTQTPRYLIKTRGQQVTLSCSPISGHRSVSWYQQTPGQGLQFLFEYFSETQRNKGNFPGRFSGRQFSNSRSEMNVSTLELGDSALYLCASSTGLAGAAYEQYFGPGTRLTVT.

The chain carries TRBV7-9 and TRBJ1-1; no clear D gene. This CDR3 region has 16 residues. The germline gives CDR1 SEHNR, CDR2 FQNEAQ (reference sequence). Trimming took 6 bases from V and 6 from J, leaving 23 bases between them. CDR3 region: CASSPPGGPPHAEAFF. In DNA form, the CDR3 reads TGTGCCAGCAGTCCCCCAGGTGGTCCGCCACACGCTGAAGCTTTCTTT.

This clone was seen just once. The rearrangement links TRBV5-1 to TRBJ2-1, with 13 bases that match TRBD2. The germline V gene has CDR1 SGHRS and CDR2 YFSETQ. With 4 bases clipped from V and 2 bases from J, the junction kept 9 bases outside the gene matches. CDR3 length equals 18 residues. As DNA, the CDR3 is TGCGCCAGCAGCAACGGACTAGCGGGGGTGCGGGCCTACAATGAGCAGTTCTTC. Amino acids: CASSNGLAGVRAYNEQFF.

The genes are TRBV5-1 and TRBJ1-1; the D gene is possibly TRBD1 (5 bases). Per the germline V gene, CDR1 is SGHRS and CDR2 is YFSETQ. The CDR3 has 14 amino acids. V shed 5 bases and J shed 2 bases, with 13 bases lying between them. The CDR3: CASSRAGRNTEAFF. The CDR3 DNA is TGCGCCAGCAGTCGTGCGGGGCGAAACACTGAAGCTTTCTTT. Looking up the rest from reference TRBV5-1 and TRBJ1-1 gives the full variable domain: KAGVTQTPRYLIKTRGQQVTLSCSPISGHRSVSWYQQTPGQGLQFLFEYFSETQRNKGNFPGRFSGRQFSNSRSEMNVSTLELGDSALYLCASSRAGRNTEAFFGQGTRLTVV.

The V call is TRBV11-1, the J call TRBJ2-5; 8 nucleotides align to TRBD1. With V trimmed by 5 bases and J by 2 bases, 7 bases remained unmatched. Germline lookup yields CDR1 SGHAT and CDR2 FQDESV (reference sequence). The CDR3 loop spans 15 amino acids. In nucleotides, the CDR3 is TGTGCCAGCAGCCTCCAGGGGGCGGGACAAGAGACCCAGTACTTC. It translates to CASSLQGAGQETQYF.

This chain links TRBV15 with TRBJ1-4; D is uncertain. CDR1 and CDR2 (germline): LNHNV, YYDKDF (reference sequence). The V end was cut by 0 bases, the J end by 8 bases, with 10 bases between. The CDR3 spans 14 residues. CDR3 amino acids: CATSRESVGEKLFF. The DNA of the CDR3 is TGTGCCACCAGCAGAGAAAGTGTTGGGGAAAAACTGTTTTTT.

The rearrangement links TRBV30 to TRBJ1-2; a weak D match, TRBD1 (6 bases). V was cut by 3 bases and J by 1 base, with 9 bases left in between. CDR3 size: 13 residues. CDR1 and CDR2 from the germline V gene are GTSNPN and SVGIG (reference sequence). In DNA form, the CDR3 reads TGTGCCTGGAGGACAGGACTTAACTATGGCTACACCTTC. Translation: CAWRTGLNYGYTF.

The rearrangement links TRBV5-1 to TRBJ2-7; D is tentatively TRBD1 or TRBD2 (5 bases each). V was pared by 2 bases and J by 0 bases, with 12 bases between. In germline, CDR1 is SGHRS, CDR2 YFSETQ. This CDR3 comprises 15 residues. CDR3 loop: CASSFIEGNSYEQYF. CDR3 nucleotide sequence: TGCGCCAGCAGCTTTATTGAGGGGAACTCCTACGAGCAGTACTTC.

This chain joins TRBV19 and TRBJ1-1; 9 nucleotides line up with TRBD1. The CDR3 extends over 15 amino acids. With 3 bases clipped from V and 2 bases from J, the junction kept 4 bases outside the gene matches. Germline V lookup: CDR1 LNHDA, CDR2 SQIVND (reference sequence). The CDR3 is CASSMRDRVNTEAFF. For the CDR3, the DNA is TGTGCCAGTAGTATGAGGGACAGGGTCAACACTGAAGCTTTCTTT.

A word on this clone: The sample has other DNA sequences that encode this CDR3 too. Here the CDR3 reads CASSLDRGEETQYF. In nucleotides, the CDR3 is TGTGCCAGCAGTTTGGACAGGGGGGAAGAGACCCAGTACTTC. The chain links TRBV2 to TRBJ2-5, with 10 bases identical to TRBD1. The germline CDR1 and CDR2 sequences are SNHLY and FYNNEI. V gave up 5 bases and J gave up 3 bases; unmatched junction bases: 3. This CDR3 has 14 amino acids.

The V gene is TRBV2, the J gene TRBJ1-4; TRBD1 agrees at 8 bases. V lost 7 bases and J lost 8; bases outside the gene matches: 6. CDR1 is SNHLY and CDR2 is FYNNEI in the germline V gene. The CDR3 has 13 amino acids. CDR3 coding DNA: TGTGCCAGCAACCAGGGGGCGCGGGAAAAACTGTTTTTT. Amino acid sequence: CASNQGAREKLFF.

The genes are TRBV9 and TRBJ2-3, with no clear D. This CDR3 region has 15 residues. Deletions cut 2 bases from V and 3 bases from J, with 13 bases between. Germline V CDR1 and CDR2: SGDLS, YYNGEE. The CDR3 nucleotides are TGTGCCAGCAGCGTGAGGTCTACGGCGACAGATACGCAGTATTTT. Amino acid sequence: CASSVRSTATDTQYF. Based on the CDR3 plus reference TRBV9 and TRBJ2-3, the full variable domain is DSGVTQTPKHLITATGQRVTLRCSPRSGDLSVYWYQQSLDQGLQFLIQYYNGEERAKGNILERFSAQQFPDLHSELNLSSLELGDSALYFCASSVRSTATDTQYFGPGTRLTVL.

The V and J genes are TRBV2 and TRBJ2-1, with D maybe TRBD2 (5 bases). Germline CDR1 SNHLY, CDR2 FYNNEI. The V end was cut by 5 bases, the J end by 10 bases, with 12 bases between. The CDR3 has 12 amino acids. The CDR3 region is CASSIVTGEQFF. CDR3 nucleotides: TGTGCCAGCAGTATTGTTACGGGAGAGCAGTTCTTC.

The chain uses TRBV9 and TRBJ2-1; 8 bases map to TRBD2. The CDR3 runs 14 residues. Looked up from germline, CDR1 is SGDLS and CDR2 is YYNGEE. Trimming at V came to 3 bases and at J to 8 bases, leaving 7 bases not matched to a gene. CDR3 nucleotide sequence: TGTGCCAGCAGCGCCGGACTAGCAGTGGATGAGCAGTTCTTC. It encodes CASSAGLAVDEQFF. Full variable domain (remainder filled in from reference TRBV9 and TRBJ2-1): DSGVTQTPKHLITATGQRVTLRCSPRSGDLSVYWYQQSLDQGLQFLIQYYNGEERAKGNILERFSAQQFPDLHSELNLSSLELGDSALYFCASSAGLAVDEQFFGPGTRLTVL.

In the case of this clone: Additional DNA sequences in this sample encode the identical CDR3. The chain employs TRBV6-1 and TRBJ1-1; D is ambiguous. Germline loops: CDR1 MNHNS, CDR2 SASEGT. V was cut by 0 bases and J by 4 bases, with 6 bases left in between. The CDR3 is 13 residues long. CDR3 sequence reads: CASSEARVTEAFF. The CDR3 DNA reads as TGTGCCAGCAGTGAAGCGCGGGTCACTGAAGCTTTCTTT.

This clone occurred once. The chain has TRBV10-2 and TRBJ2-3; D is ambiguous. Looked up from germline, CDR1 is WSHSY and CDR2 is SAAADI. The germline V and J ends were trimmed by 4 bases and 6 bases, with 17 bases remaining between them. The CDR3 is 15 amino acids. CDR3 loop: CASSGGFTFGDTQYF. The CDR3 coding sequence is TGCGCCAGCAGTGGTGGCTTTACCTTTGGGGATACGCAGTATTTT.

V is TRBV7-2 and J is TRBJ2-2, with a tentative D call TRBD2 (6 bases). Germline V gene lookup returns CDR1 SGHTA and CDR2 FQGNSA. This CDR3 has 15 amino acids. The ends were cut back, 2 bases at V and 2 bases at J, with 9 bases in the middle. The CDR3 loop reads CASSLRGTNTGELFF. Here the CDR3 DNA reads TGTGCCAGCAGCTTAAGAGGGACTAACACCGGGGAGCTGTTTTTT.

This chain joins TRBV5-4 and TRBJ1-6, with no clear D. Trimming left V 4 bases short and J 6 bases short, with 8 bases between. Looked up from germline, CDR1 is SGHNT and CDR2 is YYREEE (reference sequence). This CDR3 contains 13 residues. CDR3 nucleotide sequence: TGTGCCAGCAGCCCGGACCGTAATTCACCCCTCCACTTT. Amino acids: CASSPDRNSPLHF.